Sequencing of this T cell receptor (beta chain) was carried out in a study of T cells in Graves' hyperthyroidism and ophthalmopathy. Study in general: The blood sample was taken at first diagnosis, before treatment began.

This clonotype has more than one count but fewer than ten. TCR beta CDR3 regions were amplified from RNA. A set of HTBI primers served as the primers for a first-round RT-PCR of the TCR CDR3. In TCRdb, the multiplex PCR reads were re-called with MiXCR into one record per CDR3 protein. The table includes roughly 250,000 distinct CDR3 sequences, about a sixth detected once. Trimming took off 9 bases at V and 0 bases at J, with 11 bases between the two ends. Germline values: CDR1 LNHDA, CDR2 SQIVND (reference sequence). The CDR3 spans 13 residues. The chain has TRBV19 and TRBJ1-1; D remains ambiguous. Sequencing input: blood. This receptor was identified in a woman aged 18-29 years with Graves' ophthalmopathy. This CDR3 is CASSRLVNTEAFF. CDR3 DNA: TGTGCCAGCTCCAGACTAGTGAACACTGAAGCTTTCTTT.